Below are 30 T cell receptor beta chains sequenced from a single sample in a study of T cell repertoires in cytomegalovirus infection. MiXCR, applied by TCRdb to the reads, yields one record per CDR3 protein. Here the sample spans about 120,000 distinct CDR3 sequences, roughly a tenth being singletons. For these receptors, no antigen is known. The specimen was PBMCs, sequenced either directly or after in vitro stimulation (not recorded which). These receptors were obtained from a human donor in good health (CMV status not recorded). Some clones in this sample may be carry-over from other donors' samples.

This clonotype was observed at least ten times. The chain is built from TRBV7-3 and TRBJ2-7; 7 nucleotides agree with TRBD2. CDR1 is SGHTA and CDR2 is FQGTGA in the germline V gene. CDR3 size: 14 residues. V trimming: 6 bases; J trimming: 1 base; junction bases outside the gene matches: 6. DNA of the CDR3: TGTGCCAGCAGTCCCACTAGCGTATCCTACGAGCAGTACTTC. It translates to CASSPTSVSYEQYF.

The rearrangement uses TRBV12-3 or TRBV12-4 and TRBJ2-5; 7 nucleotides match TRBD1. The V segment lost 5 bases and the J segment 5 bases; nucleotides outside the gene matches: 11. There are 15 residues in the CDR3. This CDR3 is CASSPRGTAAETQYF. The DNA for the CDR3 is TGTGCCAGCAGTCCCCGTGGGACAGCCGCCGAGACCCAGTACTTC.

This clonotype has more than one count but fewer than ten. CDR3 sequence (DNA): TGTGCCACCGCCGGGACAGGAAACACCGGGGAGCTGTTTTTT. Protein sequence: CATAGTGNTGELFF. The chain combines TRBV2 with TRBJ2-2; TRBD1 aligns across 8 bases. The J segment lost 2 bases and the V segment lost 10 bases, leaving 6 bases of the junction unmatched. CDR3 length: 14 amino acids. Germline CDR1 SNHLY, CDR2 FYNNEI.

This clonotype was found many times. The V gene is TRBV7-6, the J gene TRBJ2-5; a possible D gene is TRBD1 (5 bases). Germline V gene data show CDR1 as SGHVS and CDR2 as FNYEAQ. The CDR3 runs to 15 residues. Trimming took off 4 bases at V and 5 bases at J, with 17 bases between the two ends. The CDR3 DNA follows: TGTGCCAGCAGCTCCGGACATTCGGATGGCGAGACCCAGTACTTC. It is translated as CASSSGHSDGETQYF. The variable domain in full, completed from reference TRBV7-6 and TRBJ2-5, reads GAGVSQSPRYKVTKRGQDVALRCDPISGHVSLYWYRQALGQGPEFLTYFNYEAQQDKSGLPNDRFSAERPEGSISTLTIQRTEQRDSAMYRCASSSGHSDGETQYFGPGTRLLVL.

This chain uses TRBV5-6 with TRBJ2-3, with 8 bases lining up with TRBD2. The CDR3 is made up of 12 amino acids. The germline gives CDR1 SGHDT, CDR2 YYEEEE. The V and J ends lost 2 bases and 8 bases, in that order; junction bases with no gene match: 1. CDR3 in amino acids: CASSFGLATQYF. CDR3 in DNA: TGTGCCAGCAGCTTTGGACTAGCTACGCAGTATTTT.

This clonotype was seen ten or more times. The chain joins TRBV28 to TRBJ2-5; 7 bases map to TRBD2. V shed 8 bases, J shed 2 bases, and the junction held 5 bases outside the gene matches. This CDR3 is built from 13 residues. Germline V CDR1 and CDR2: MDHEN, SYDVKM. CDR3 region: CASQRGGQETQYF. The CDR3 DNA sequence: TGTGCCAGCCAGAGGGGAGGGCAAGAGACCCAGTACTTC.

This clonotype was observed at least ten times. The rearrangement uses TRBV7-9 and TRBJ2-1; no clear D gene. V lost 1 base, J lost 0 bases, and 10 bases lay in between. The germline gives CDR1 SEHNR, CDR2 FQNEAQ (reference sequence). This CDR3 has 16 amino acids. CDR3 sequence (DNA): TGTGCCAGCAGCTTAGGCGTCCCGAGCTCCTACAATGAGCAGTTCTTC. Residues: CASSLGVPSSYNEQFF.

There are a few counts of this clonotype. The chain has TRBV24-1 and TRBJ2-3; D not certain. The CDR3 has 13 residues. The germline V and J ends were trimmed by 3 bases and 7 bases, with 10 bases remaining between them. Germline V gene sequence: CDR1 KGHDR, CDR2 SFDVKD. DNA for the CDR3: TGTGCCACCAGTGATCCCCAGATAAATACGCAGTATTTT. It is translated as CATSDPQINTQYF.

This clonotype turned up a few times. The genes are TRBV19 and TRBJ1-2, with 8 positions matching TRBD1. CDR3 length: 14 amino acids. Germline V lookup: CDR1 LNHDA, CDR2 SQIVND (reference sequence). J gave up 6 bases and V 2 bases, and 5 bases lay outside the gene matches. CDR3 sequence reads: CASSIKVTGDGYTF. The CDR3 nucleotides are TGTGCCAGTAGTATAAAGGTGACAGGGGATGGCTACACCTTC.

This clonotype was seen a few times. The CDR3 loop is CASSFAGTKIGYTF. Written as DNA, the CDR3 is TGTGCCAGCAGCTTCGCCGGGACTAAGATAGGCTACACCTTC. The V gene is TRBV7-9, the J gene TRBJ1-2, with D perhaps TRBD1 (5 bases). Germline V gives CDR1 SEHNR, CDR2 FQNEAQ (reference sequence). This CDR3 comprises 14 residues. V dropped 3 bases and J dropped 8 bases, with 16 bases sitting between them. The complete variable domain, with remaining parts taken from reference TRBV7-9 and TRBJ1-2, reads DTGVSQNPRHKITKRGQNVTFRCDPISEHNRLYWYRQTLGQGPEFLTYFQNEAQLEKSRLLSDRFSAERPKGSFSTLEIQRTEQGDSAMYLCASSFAGTKIGYTFGSGTRLTVV.

This clonotype appeared many times. The chain links TRBV12-3 or TRBV12-4 to TRBJ2-5; TRBD2 matches 8 bases. V trimming: 2 bases; J trimming: 4 bases; junction bases outside the gene matches: 3. The CDR3 covers 14 residues. CDR3 residues: CASSLQRGLETQYF. CDR3 coding DNA: TGTGCCAGCAGTTTACAGCGGGGGTTAGAGACCCAGTACTTC.

This clonotype showed up many times. The chain has TRBV4-1 and TRBJ2-3; TRBD2 matches at 11 bases. The CDR3 loop spans 15 amino acids. The trim removed 4 bases at V and 4 bases at J, leaving 4 bases unmatched. The germline CDR1 and CDR2 sequences are MGHRA and YSYEKL. In DNA form, the CDR3 reads TGCGCCAGCAGCCTATTAGCGGGAGGGCCAGATACGCAGTATTTT. It is translated as CASSLLAGGPDTQYF.

This clonotype has just a few counts. This chain connects TRBV5-4 to TRBJ2-1, with TRBD2 matching over 7 bases. The ends lost 4 bases at V and 10 bases at J; junction bases unmatched: 14. The CDR3 contains 15 residues. Germline loops: CDR1 SGHNT, CDR2 YYREEE (reference sequence). The CDR3 nucleotides are TGTGCCAGCAGCCAATCCGCCCTCCGCGGGGGAGAGCAGTTCTTC. Protein sequence: CASSQSALRGGEQFF.

This clonotype has ten or more counts. J is TRBJ1-1 and V is TRBV6-5; D call uncertain. Germline CDR1 reads MNHEY; CDR2 reads SVGAGI. The V end lost 6 bases, the J end lost 4 bases, and 9 bases lay between the germline ends. The CDR3 is 12 residues long. The CDR3 loop reads CASRKGATEAFF. The DNA for the CDR3 is TGTGCCAGCAGGAAGGGAGCCACTGAAGCTTTCTTT.

V and J are TRBV7-4 and TRBJ1-2, with TRBD1 matching over 9 bases. The CDR3 contains 17 residues. Per the germline V gene, CDR1 is SGHVT and CDR2 is SQSDAQ. J lost 4 bases, V lost 3 bases, and 12 bases had no gene match. The CDR3 DNA sequence: TGTGCCAGCAGCTTGGGACAGGGTATAAATCCCCTCTATGGCTACACCTTC. This gives the protein CASSLGQGINPLYGYTF.

This clonotype has only a few counts. This chain joins TRBV6-1 and TRBJ2-3, with unresolved D. Germline-derived CDR1 and CDR2 are MNHNS and SASEGT. The CDR3 is made up of 11 amino acids. V was pared by 1 base and J by 14 bases, with 10 bases between. The CDR3 DNA sequence: TGTGCCAGCAGTGAAGGGGTGGTGCGGTATTTT. Its protein is CASSEGVVRYF.

This clonotype has a count of ten or more. CDR3 nucleotides: TGTGCCAGCAGTACGAATCGCGGGTTACACTATGGCTACACCTTC. It codes for CASSTNRGLHYGYTF. The chain recombines TRBV27 with TRBJ1-2; D is unclear. V shed 5 bases and J shed 3 bases, with 16 bases lying between them. The CDR3 runs 15 residues. Germline V lookup: CDR1 MNHEY, CDR2 SMNVEV (reference sequence).

This clonotype was found many times. This chain connects TRBV20-1 to TRBJ2-2; TRBD2 matches at 8 bases. J gave up 0 bases and V 3 bases, and 6 bases lay outside the gene matches. The CDR3 spans 16 residues. Per the germline V gene, CDR1 is DFQATT and CDR2 is SNEGSKA (reference sequence). Written as DNA, the CDR3 is TGCAGTGCTAGTAGGGCGGGAGGAGCGAACACCGGGGAGCTGTTTTTT. Translating gives CSASRAGGANTGELFF.

In its sample, this clonotype was seen many times. This sequence joins TRBV7-6 and TRBJ2-3; D may be TRBD2 (5 bases). The CDR3 contains 15 residues. In germline, CDR1 is SGHVS, CDR2 FNYEAQ. V lost 3 bases, J lost 1 base, and 11 bases lay in between. The CDR3: CASSFTTSRTDTQYF. The CDR3 DNA sequence: TGTGCCAGCAGCTTCACTACTAGTCGCACAGATACGCAGTATTTT.

The table lists this clonotype with a few counts. The rearrangement uses TRBV6-8 and TRBJ2-3, with no clear D. Germline CDR1 and CDR2: MNHGY and SAAAGT. The CDR3 has 11 residues. Trimming pared 5 bases from V and 11 bases from J, leaving 11 bases between. CDR3 in amino acids: CASSHTWEQYF. Here the CDR3 DNA reads TGTGCCAGCAGTCACACTTGGGAGCAGTATTTT.

This clonotype appeared a few times. The chain combines TRBV12-3 or TRBV12-4 with TRBJ2-5, with TRBD2 identical over 8 bases. Germline trimming cut 5 bases from V and 5 bases from J; bases unmatched to any gene: 16. The CDR3 length is 17 residues. CDR3 in DNA: TGTGCCAGCAGTACTCCCGGGGGGGAAGTATACGGGGAGACCCAGTACTTC. It translates to CASSTPGGEVYGETQYF.

This clonotype was seen at least ten times. V gene TRBV7-8 combines with J gene TRBJ2-5; TRBD1 matches 7 bases. Germline CDR1 and CDR2: SGHVS and FQNEAQ. The CDR3 consists of 15 residues. V lost 5 bases, J lost 4 bases, and 10 bases stayed unmatched. The CDR3: CASSGRQGLRETQYF. CDR3 DNA sequence: TGTGCCAGCAGCGGTAGACAGGGCCTGAGAGAGACCCAGTACTTC.

This clonotype was seen only a few times. The rearrangement uses TRBV15 and TRBJ2-1, with a tentative D call TRBD2 (5 bases). The CDR3 has 16 amino acids. V was shortened by 1 base and J by 4 bases, with 14 bases between the two germline ends. CDR1 is LNHNV and CDR2 is YYDKDF in the germline V gene (reference sequence). CDR3 in DNA: TGTGCCACCAGCAGAGTCCGGGGTAGCTCTTACAATGAGCAGTTCTTC. Its translation: CATSRVRGSSYNEQFF.

This chain links TRBV29-1 with TRBJ2-1; TRBD2 might be the D (5 bases). CDR3 length equals 13 residues. Trimming removed 6 bases at V and 6 bases at J, with 15 bases between. The germline V gene has CDR1 SQVTM and CDR2 ANQGSEA. The CDR3 DNA reads as TGCAGCGTCCCCCCGAGCGGCAGCAATGAGCAGTTCTTC. It is translated as CSVPPSGSNEQFF.

This clonotype was picked up many times. The chain couples TRBV4-3 to TRBJ2-2; possibly TRBD1 for D (5 bases). Germline V gene data show CDR1 as LGHNA and CDR2 as YSLEER. V shed 1 base and J shed 0 bases, with 9 bases lying between them. This CDR3 spans 16 amino acids. The CDR3 region has the DNA TGCGCCAGCAGCCAAGCCTTAGGGGCGAACACCGGGGAGCTGTTTTTT. Encoded protein: CASSQALGANTGELFF.

The V gene is TRBV12-3 or TRBV12-4, the J gene TRBJ1-2, with D perhaps TRBD1 (6 bases). This CDR3 has 13 amino acids. Trimming removed 8 bases from V and 8 bases from J, with 18 bases in between. CDR3 in amino acids: CASAEGGMRGYTF. The CDR3, as DNA: TGTGCCAGCGCTGAAGGGGGGATGCGCGGCTACACCTTC.

There are many counts of this clonotype. V gene TRBV7-2 combines with J gene TRBJ1-1; D perhaps matches TRBD1 (6 bases). The length of the CDR3 is 15 residues. V was cut by 2 bases and J by 4 bases, with 14 bases left in between. Germline-derived CDR1 and CDR2 are SGHTA and FQGNSA. CDR3 DNA: TGTGCCAGCAGCTTAAGATGGGGGCCCTCCACTGAAGCTTTCTTT. Translated, it gives CASSLRWGPSTEAFF.

At least ten counts were recorded for this clonotype. CDR3 protein: CASSVHGSPLHF. As DNA, the CDR3 is TGTGCCAGCAGTGTTCACGGTTCACCCCTCCACTTT. The rearrangement uses TRBV25-1 and TRBJ1-6; D not resolved. This CDR3 comprises 12 residues. V lost 4 bases and J 9 bases, leaving 7 bases between the germline ends. CDR1 and CDR2 (germline): MGHDK, SYGVNS. Drawing the rest from reference TRBV25-1 and TRBJ1-6, the complete variable domain is EADIYQTPRYLVIGTGKKITLECSQTMGHDKMYWYQQDPGMELHLIHYSYGVNSTEKGDLSSESTVSRIRTEHFPLTLESARPSHTSQYLCASSVHGSPLHFGNGTRLTVT.

In this sample, this clonotype turned up a few times. V gene TRBV7-9 combines with J gene TRBJ2-1, with D maybe TRBD2 (6 bases). The CDR3 is 15 amino acids. Germline V gene lookup returns CDR1 SEHNR and CDR2 FQNEAQ (reference sequence). V shed 5 bases and J shed 10 bases, with 21 bases lying between them. CDR3 DNA: TGTGCCAGCAGCGGCACTAGCTTAGCGATCTCAGAGCAGTTCTTC. It codes for CASSGTSLAISEQFF.

In this sample, this clonotype turned up many times. The chain uses TRBV6-5 and TRBJ2-3; D is ambiguous. V was cut by 4 bases and J by 6 bases, with 11 bases left in between. The CDR3 has 13 amino acids. The germline gives CDR1 MNHEY, CDR2 SVGAGI. CDR3 protein: CASSSYYSDTQYF. CDR3 nucleotide sequence: TGTGCCAGCAGTTCCTACTATTCCGATACGCAGTATTTT.